This TCR beta chain is from a study of blood T cell repertoires in COVID-19. Sequenced by immunoSEQ multiplex PCR; TCRdb stores in-frame clones only, minus some. This sample has 150,000 to 200,000 clones, with about 80% found just once. This CDR3 contains 16 residues. Germline assignment: CDR1 SGHAT and CDR2 FQNNGV. Losses at the gene ends were 2 bases for V and 2 bases for J; bases not matched to a gene: 4. The receptor was derived from a woman aged 70-85 years with acute or convalescent COVID-19. This chain joins TRBV11-2 and TRBJ2-3, with 10 bases fitting TRBD2. The specimen sequenced was peripheral blood. CDR3 DNA sequence: TGTGCCAGCAGCTTAATAGCGGGAGGCACCACAGATACGCAGTATTTT. Its protein product is CASSLIAGGTTDTQYF.